This is a list of T cell receptor beta chains from one sample in a study of T cell repertoires in cytomegalovirus infection. MiXCR, run by TCRdb on the reads, gives a single entry per CDR3 protein. Of some 680,000 distinct CDR3 sequences in the sample, 35% were seen once. The sequenced material came from PBMCs. Source of these receptors: a human donor in good health (CMV status not recorded). Some clones in this sample may be carry-over from other donors' samples. The CDR3 runs from the conserved cysteine through the conserved F or W. Fields, in order: D gene, J gene, V gene, CDR3 protein. The D gene is left open where the match is weak.

D: NA
J: TRBJ2-7
V: TRBV7-6
CDR3: CASSLEIGGGYEQYF

D: NA
J: TRBJ1-5
V: TRBV20-1
CDR3: CSARPTVNLQPQHF

D: NA
J: TRBJ2-1
V: TRBV6-6
CDR3: CASSYGATYNEQFF

D: TRBD2
J: TRBJ2-7
V: TRBV6-1
CDR3: CASGEASGVEQYF

D: TRBD2
J: TRBJ2-1
V: TRBV28
CDR3: CASSLPIFSGRGYNEQFF

D: NA
J: TRBJ2-2
V: TRBV28
CDR3: CASRGFGELFF

D: TRBD1
J: TRBJ2-7
V: TRBV6-5
CDR3: CASSYASGTGEYEQYF

D: TRBD1
J: TRBJ2-6
V: TRBV6-4
CDR3: CASRGQGGMGVLTF

D: NA
J: TRBJ2-7
V: TRBV7-2
CDR3: CASSPDGRGEQYF

D: TRBD2
J: TRBJ2-7
V: TRBV5-5
CDR3: CASSSLAGAGWYEQYF

D: TRBD2
J: TRBJ2-1
V: TRBV14
CDR3: CASSQVAGGGEQFF

D: TRBD1
J: TRBJ2-3
V: TRBV7-9
CDR3: CASSTGTGERDTQYF

D: NA
J: TRBJ1-6
V: TRBV18
CDR3: CASSPKQGNSPLHF